This T cell receptor (beta chain) stems from a study of CD8 T cells in Susac syndrome. RNA totalling about 0.5 to 1 ug underwent reverse transcription with random hexamers. TCRdb re-analysed the immunoSEQ multiplex PCR reads in MiXCR, keeping a single row per CDR3 protein. The repertoire consists of some 190,000 distinct CDR3 sequences, with about 94% occurring once and the leading ten covering 0.15%. The clonotype was recovered from a human donor with Susac syndrome. Sequenced: CD4+ T cells from PBMCs.

The CDR3 region is CASRPRDSKNIQYF. The CDR3 coding sequence is TGTGCCAGCCGGCCAAGGGACAGCAAAAACATTCAGTACTTC. The chain is built from TRBV6-5 and TRBJ2-4, with TRBD1 matching over 7 bases. The CDR3 length is 14 residues. Germline CDR1 is MNHEY and CDR2 is SVGAGI. V dropped 8 bases and J dropped 3; count of bases not matched to a gene: 7.